Reported below is one T cell receptor beta chain. V lost 0 bases, J lost 13 bases, and 8 bases lay in between. CDR3 length equals 11 residues. Germline V CDR1 and CDR2: SGHNT, YYREEE (reference sequence). RNA amounts of 0.5 to 1 ug underwent reverse transcription with random hexamers. Amplification of TCR beta CDR3 spanned 54 Vbeta and 13 Jbeta via immunoSEQ multiplex PCR. TCRdb ran MiXCR on the immunoSEQ multiplex PCR reads and lists one entry per CDR3 protein. The profile covers approximately 74,000 distinct CDR3 sequences, with over 85% appearing a single time and less than 0.95% taken by the ten largest. The source of the sample is a study of CD8 T cells in Susac syndrome. FACS was used to enrich TEMRA cells, whereas the CD8+ and CD4+ T cells were obtained by negative isolation.

The receptor comes from a human donor with Susac syndrome. The sequenced sample was CD8+ T cells from PBMCs. V usage is TRBV5-4 and J usage is TRBJ2-1; D is unclear. The CDR3 loop is CASSLGPSQFF. The CDR3 DNA reads TGTGCCAGCAGCTTGGGCCCGAGCCAGTTCTTC. The full variable domain, completed using reference TRBV5-4 and TRBJ2-1, is ETGVTQSPTHLIKTRGQQVTLRCSSQSGHNTVSWYQQALGQGPQFIFQYYREEENGRGNFPPRFSGLQFPNYSSELNVNALELDDSALYLCASSLGPSQFFGPGTRLTVL.